This T cell receptor beta chain comes out of a study of T cell responses to AZD1222 COVID-19 vaccine (dated by TCRdb to about 2021). Study-wide context: AZD1222 recipients whose second dose came at about 4 weeks and those whose second dose came at about 12 weeks were combined into one group, since spike-specific TCR depth and breadth did not differ between the two schedules. A total of just over 230 trial participants underwent TCR sequencing, of whom roughly 210 received two doses of AZD1222 and some 26 received two doses of the MenACWY control vaccine. Trial participants were enrolled by age into 18-55, 56-69 and 70-plus year subgroups, with around 150, 28 and 57 TCR-sequenced participants respectively. The paper's findings and limits, for the study overall: The vaccine-associated CD4 TCRs covered the entire spike protein, and the dominant responses fell in regions 160-218 and 743-854. After two AZD1222 doses, spike-specific TCR breadth and depth were significantly higher than at day 0 and than in MenACWY recipients. The 56-69-year group was small, and its depth increase did not reach significance, likely because of low power. Nearly half of unique spike-specific TCRs reportedly recognized epitopes outside regions mutated in the B.1.351 and B.1.1.7 variants. Conclusions about previously exposed vaccinees are limited because only five to seven AZD1222 recipients were SARS-CoV-2 seropositive at baseline. Participants were mostly white British, with more females than males. The authors suggested clonal diversity may have been underestimated. Because no day 14 peak-response samples were available, repertoires were characterized only after the peak T cell response.

The CDR3 regions of human TCRbeta chains were subjected to immunosequencing. Per the authors' processing: Repertoire TCRs were matched against a reference library of SARS-CoV-2-specific TCRs generated with the MIRA antigen-specificity platform. Breadth was defined as the fraction of unique TCRs that were SARS-CoV-2-associated, and depth was defined as the fraction of total T cells that were SARS-CoV-2-associated. Each spike-specific TCR was assigned to its reactive spike region and to a CD4 or CD8 class using the MIRA data. Log10-transformed breadth and depth values were compared by one-way ANOVA with Sidak's multiple comparisons tests. The clones in this table, taken by TCRdb from immuneACCESS, are in-frame only. Not every clone is retained; where verified, under half of the shortfall comes from an unresolved V gene, and the cause of the rest is unknown. D and trimming were read from the DNA, whereas the V and J calls and clone size are those reported in that table. This sample has 100,000 to 120,000 clones in its table, and approximately 88% of those were observed once. The ten largest clonotypes hold about 2.5% of the sample.

CDR1 is given as MNHEY and CDR2 as SMNVEV, both from the germline V gene (reference sequence). V is reduced by 1 base and J by 3 bases, leaving a spacing of 10 bases between them. Including the terminal cysteine and phenylalanine, the CDR3 comprises 14 residues. The read is trimmed to its CDR3 DNA, 42 bases read in frame from base 1. A remark on this clone: Its antigen has not been determined. No much larger clone exists at a distance of one base, and base qualities are not known.

The time point label, read with the paper, signifies: baseline before first vaccination. Vaccinee samples came from UK trials COV001 and COV002, including a single-blind randomized controlled phase 2/3 trial of AZD1222 (ChAdOx1 nCoV-19) in healthy adults. For TCRbeta chain sequencing, PBMC samples were collected from trial participants at day 0 and at day 28 after the second dose. The source was peripheral blood, collected on day 0 of AZD1222 vaccination. Recombination connected TRBV27 to TRBJ2-7; D gene: possibly TRBD2, on 6 matching bases. The TCR sequence derives from an adult in good health. The CDR3 amino acid sequence is: CASSLLVEGYEQYF. In nucleotide form, the sequence is TGTGCCAGCAGTTTATTGGTGGAGGGCTACGAGCAGTACTTC.